Sequencing of this T cell receptor beta chain was carried out in a study of blood T cell repertoires in COVID-19. Study-wide context: Some COVID-19 samples were acute and others convalescent; all came from the United States, Italy and Spain. In each case, the material was cDNA or gDNA derived from T cells, B-cell-depleted T cells, or PBMCs.

Original methodology: Amplifying reference gene primers gave estimates of nucleated cell counts. The data were produced by immunoSEQ multiplex PCR, yet TCRdb's version contains in-frame clones alone and is incomplete. That table is the source of V, J and clone size, and D and trimming were worked out from the DNA. The sample lists some 110,000 clones; 82% were seen once. The CDR3 runs 13 residues. Trimming took off 0 bases at V and 4 bases at J, with 5 bases between the two ends. CDR1 and CDR2 (germline): SGHRS, YFSETQ. As regards this clone: The sample carries other DNA sequences with the same CDR3.

This clonotype was obtained from a woman aged 70-85 years with acute or convalescent COVID-19. The chain uses TRBV5-1 and TRBJ1-3; unclear D gene. Sequencing was done on a sample of peripheral blood. The DNA of the CDR3 is TGCGCCAGCAGCTTGGGCGGGGGAAACACCATATATTTT. It yields the protein CASSLGGGNTIYF.